The sequence of this T cell receptor (beta chain) was determined in a study of shared clonotypes between healthy human individuals. Germline V lookup: CDR1 SGHVS, CDR2 FQNEAQ. The CDR3 has 15 amino acids. Deletions cut 3 bases from V and 2 bases from J, with 14 bases between. General observations from the study: For naive CD4 cells, approximately 4.8% of clonotypes were shared across a few donors.

Produced via immunoSEQ multiplex PCR; TCRdb's table is partial and in-frame only. The sample lists more than 500,000 clones, 95% to 96% occurring once. About this clone itself: Its antigen is unknown.

This chain links TRBV7-8 with TRBJ2-7; tentative D call: TRBD2 (5 bases). The sequence came from a woman aged 25 to 39 in good health. The specimen was naive CD4+ T cells sorted from blood. Sample subset: CD45RA+ positively selected. In DNA form, the CDR3 reads TGTGCCAGCAGCTTCCTGGAAGGAGGAACCTACGAGCAGTACTTC. Encoded protein: CASSFLEGGTYEQYF.